This T cell receptor beta chain was profiled in a study of shared clonotypes between healthy human individuals. Germline lookup yields CDR1 SGHRS and CDR2 YFSETQ. J was trimmed by 6 bases and V by 6 bases; bases with no gene match: 5. This CDR3 region has 15 residues. Every donor, a Caucasian adult, lived in Nashville, Tennessee. This clone was detected only a few times. For each subset, genomic DNA was distributed in equal portions over several immunoSEQ plates. Measured with immunoSEQ multiplex PCR; TCRdb has only the in-frame clones, and not every one. Of roughly 700,000 clones in the sample, roughly 70% were seen once.

The TCR was taken from a woman aged 25 to 39 in good health. The rearrangement joins TRBV5-1 to TRBJ2-1, with 14 bases aligning to TRBD2. The sample taken for sequencing was memory CD4+ T cells sorted from blood. Subset meaning: CD45RA-negative fraction. The CDR3 nucleotides are TGCGCCAGCATGCAGGGACTAGCGGGAGTCAATGAGCAGTTCTTC. This codes for CASMQGLAGVNEQFF. The full variable domain, in which reference TRBV5-1 and TRBJ2-1 provide the parts outside the CDR3, is KAGVTQTPRYLIKTRGQQVTLSCSPISGHRSVSWYQQTPGQGLQFLFEYFSETQRNKGNFPGRFSGRQFSNSRSEMNVSTLELGDSALYLCASMQGLAGVNEQFFGPGTRLTVL.